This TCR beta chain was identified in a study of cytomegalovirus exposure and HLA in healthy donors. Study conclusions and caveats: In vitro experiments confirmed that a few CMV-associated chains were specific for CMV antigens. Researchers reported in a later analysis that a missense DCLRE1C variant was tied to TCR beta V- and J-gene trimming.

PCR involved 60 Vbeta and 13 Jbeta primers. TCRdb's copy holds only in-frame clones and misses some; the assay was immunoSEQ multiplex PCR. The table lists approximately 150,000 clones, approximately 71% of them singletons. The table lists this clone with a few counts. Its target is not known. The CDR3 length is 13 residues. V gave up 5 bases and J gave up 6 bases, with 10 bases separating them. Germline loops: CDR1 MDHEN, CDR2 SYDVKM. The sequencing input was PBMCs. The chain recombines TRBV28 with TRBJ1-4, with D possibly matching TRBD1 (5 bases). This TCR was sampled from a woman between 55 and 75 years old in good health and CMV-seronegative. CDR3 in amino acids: CASSLGGDEKLFF. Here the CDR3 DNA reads TGTGCCAGCAGTCTGGGGGGAGATGAAAAACTGTTTTTT.